These T cell receptor beta chains were read from a single sample in a study of early T cells in non-severe SARS-CoV-2 infection. A single record per CDR3 protein comes from TCRdb applying MiXCR to the 5' RACE reads. The sample has about 60,000 distinct CDR3 sequences, roughly 10% seen once. Sequencing was performed on whole blood. Receptors originate from an adult who was a healthcare worker with PCR-confirmed SARS-CoV-2 infection or an uninfected control (not recorded which). CDR3s include the opening cysteine and the closing phenylalanine or tryptophan. A D gene is named only where the DNA matches it firmly. Part of the rows lack a size; the others show once, few, many or a class for expanded clones.

J | size | V | D | CDR3 | DNA
TRBJ1-2 | few | TRBV11-2 | - | CASSLVGGGTGYTF | TGTGCCAGCAGCTTAGTCGGCGGGGGCACTGGCTACACCTTC
TRBJ2-6 | few | TRBV5-1 | - | CASSPLDSGANVLTF | TGCGCCAGCAGCCCTCTGGACTCTGGGGCCAACGTCCTGACTTTC
TRBJ2-7 | - | TRBV20-1 | - | CSAEISRSYEQYF | TGCAGTGCGGAAATCAGCCGTTCCTACGAGCAGTACTTC
TRBJ1-1 | - | TRBV7-6 | - | CASSSTPVRGRTEAFF | TGTGCCAGCAGCTCGACTCCCGTTAGGGGGAGGACTGAAGCTTTCTTT
TRBJ2-5 | few | TRBV9 | TRBD2 | CASSGIAGSQETQYF | TGTGCCAGCAGCGGAATAGCGGGCTCCCAAGAGACCCAGTACTTC
TRBJ2-1 | - | TRBV12-3/TRBV12-4 | TRBD2 | CASSFEAGVPHEQFF | TGTGCCAGCAGTTTCGAAGCGGGAGTCCCCCATGAGCAGTTCTTC
TRBJ2-7 | - | TRBV6-5 | - | CATRPPANPPRQYF | TGTGCCACCAGACCTCCAGCGAACCCACCCCGGCAGTACTTC
TRBJ2-5 | few | TRBV10-3 | TRBD2 | CAISDPGLAASGTQYF | TGTGCCATCAGCGACCCAGGACTAGCGGCCTCAGGGACCCAGTACTTC
TRBJ1-2 | few | TRBV27 | - | CASSRRRTNYGYTF | TGTGCCAGCAGCCGAAGACGTACCAACTATGGCTACACCTTC
TRBJ2-7 | few | TRBV7-2 | TRBD2 | CASSLEYSGAYEQYF | TGTGCCAGCAGCTTAGAATATAGCGGGGCCTACGAGCAGTACTTC
TRBJ2-4 | many | TRBV10-3 | - | CAISEVQGNIQYF | TGTGCCATCAGTGAGGTACAGGGAAACATTCAGTACTTC
TRBJ2-7 | - | TRBV6-1 | - | CASSISAYEQYF | TGTGCCAGCAGCATATCTGCCTACGAGCAGTACTTC
TRBJ2-3 | few | TRBV5-4 | - | CASSFSVNTDTQYF | TGTGCCAGCAGCTTTAGCGTGAACACAGATACGCAGTATTTT
TRBJ2-2 | few | TRBV5-1 | - | CASSSEAGQNTGELFF | TGCGCCAGCAGCTCGGAGGCGGGGCAGAACACCGGGGAGCTGTTTTTT
TRBJ2-4 | few | TRBV7-9 | - | CASSLEGLHYF | TGTGCCAGCAGTCTAGAGGGGCTACATTACTTC
TRBJ1-5 | few | TRBV20-1 | - | CSAPVRSNQPQHF | TGCAGTGCTCCCGTCCGTAGCAATCAGCCCCAGCATTTT
TRBJ2-6 | many | TRBV28 | TRBD1 | CASRGQGYFSSGANVLTF | TGTGCCAGCAGGGGACAGGGGTATTTCTCTTCTGGGGCCAACGTCCTGACTTTC
TRBJ2-3 | - | TRBV7-9 | - | CASSLDFTDTQYF | TGTGCCAGCAGCCTCGACTTCACAGATACGCAGTATTTT
TRBJ2-2 | many | TRBV7-2 | TRBD2 | CASALAGVPGELFF | TGTGCCAGCGCGCTAGCGGGAGTCCCCGGGGAGCTGTTTTTT
TRBJ2-3 | few | TRBV6-4 | TRBD2 | CASSGLAGASDTQYF | TGTGCCAGCAGTGGATTAGCGGGAGCCTCAGATACGCAGTATTTT
TRBJ2-3 | many | TRBV29-1 | - | CSVKRDISTDTQYF | TGCAGCGTTAAAAGGGACATCAGCACAGATACGCAGTATTTT
TRBJ1-1 | - | TRBV7-9 | - | CASSLAEGGHMNTEAFF | TGTGCCAGCAGCTTAGCGGAGGGGGGCCACATGAACACTGAAGCTTTCTTT
TRBJ2-1 | few | TRBV10-1 | TRBD2 | CASSAGRDEQFF | TGCGCCAGCAGTGCCGGGAGGGATGAGCAGTTCTTC
TRBJ1-2 | - | TRBV7-2 | TRBD1 | CASSFDRGDYGYTF | TGTGCCAGCAGCTTTGACAGGGGGGACTATGGCTACACCTTC
TRBJ2-7 | - | TRBV5-1 | - | CASNPGLDIYEQYF | TGCGCCAGCAATCCTGGACTCGATATTTACGAGCAGTACTTC
TRBJ1-1 | many | TRBV7-3 | - | CASSLRRGTEAFF | TGTGCCAGCAGTCTCCGAAGGGGCACTGAAGCTTTCTTT
TRBJ2-1 | many | TRBV6-5 | TRBD2 | CASSYDTTSGDYNEQFF | TGTGCCAGCAGTTACGACACGACTAGCGGAGATTACAATGAGCAGTTCTTC
TRBJ1-1 | - | TRBV20-1 | - | CSAREYTEAFF | TGCAGTGCTAGGGAGTACACTGAAGCTTTCTTT
TRBJ2-3 | many | TRBV12-2 | - | CASRLGDRGHHGTDTQYF | TGTGCAAGTCGCTTAGGGGACAGGGGGCACCACGGCACAGATACGCAGTATTTT
TRBJ2-5 | few | TRBV12-3/TRBV12-4 | TRBD2 | CASSLSGTISETQYF | TGTGCCAGCAGCCTGTCGGGGACTATATCAGAGACCCAGTACTTC
TRBJ2-7 | - | TRBV5-4 | - | CASKRADSSYEQYF | TGTGCCAGCAAGCGGGCGGACAGCTCCTACGAGCAGTACTTC
TRBJ2-3 | many | TRBV25-1 | - | CASRSVGDTQYF | TGTGCCAGCAGATCGGTGGGAGATACGCAGTATTTT
TRBJ1-6 | many | TRBV10-2 | TRBD1 | CASSEGTGDNSPLHF | TGCGCCAGCAGTGAAGGGACAGGGGATAATTCACCCCTCCACTTT
TRBJ2-3 | - | TRBV13 | - | CASSFLTMATDTQYF | TGTGCCAGCAGCTTCCTAACAATGGCTACAGATACGCAGTATTTT
TRBJ1-5 | few | TRBV2 | - | CASSVSPGTKPQHF | TGTGCCAGCAGTGTATCCCCCGGTACGAAGCCCCAGCATTTT
TRBJ2-1 | - | TRBV5-4 | - | CASSISGALGGEQFF | TGTGCCAGCAGCATCTCCGGGGCCCTAGGGGGTGAGCAGTTCTTC
TRBJ1-6 | few | TRBV7-8 | TRBD1 | CASSWDRDNSPLHF | TGTGCCAGCAGCTGGGACAGGGATAATTCACCCCTCCACTTT
TRBJ2-5 | - | TRBV20-1 | - | CSASPPGSGQETQYF | TGCAGTGCTAGCCCCCCAGGTAGCGGACAAGAGACCCAGTACTTC
TRBJ2-1 | - | TRBV2 | - | CASILDETQPEQFF | -
TRBJ2-3 | few | TRBV20-1 | - | CSARPYLSTDTQYF | TGCAGTGCTAGGCCCTACCTTAGCACAGATACGCAGTATTTT
TRBJ2-2 | few | TRBV7-3 | - | CASSLGANTGELFF | TGTGCCAGCAGCTTAGGGGCGAACACCGGGGAGCTGTTTTTT
TRBJ1-1 | few | TRBV14 | - | CASSQARKAFF | TGTGCCAGCAGCCAGGCCCGCAAAGCTTTCTTT
TRBJ2-2 | - | TRBV29-1 | TRBD1 | CSVENRRDRGTTGELFF | TGCAGCGTTGAAAACCGCCGGGACAGGGGCACGACCGGGGAGCTGTTTTTT
TRBJ2-3 | many | TRBV4-3 | - | CASSQDPSPQYTQYF | TGCGCCAGCAGCCAAGACCCTAGCCCACAATATACGCAGTATTTT
TRBJ1-1 | - | TRBV2 | - | CASSDVARTEAFF | TGTGCCAGCAGTGACGTCGCCCGCACTGAAGCTTTCTTT
TRBJ2-7 | - | TRBV7-3 | TRBD2 | CASSLAGVTYEQYF | TGTGCCAGCAGCTTAGCGGGAGTGACCTACGAGCAGTACTTC
TRBJ1-3 | - | TRBV3-1 | - | CASSHASGSGNTIYF | TGTGCCAGCAGCCATGCCTCGGGGTCTGGAAACACCATATATTTT
TRBJ2-7 | - | TRBV7-2 | TRBD1 | CASSWPGTGIKYF | TGTGCCAGCAGCTGGCCCGGGACAGGTATTAAGTACTTC
TRBJ1-1 | - | TRBV5-8 | - | CASSLEGAVATEAFF | TGTGCCAGCAGCTTGGAAGGGGCCGTGGCCACTGAAGCTTTCTTT
TRBJ2-3 | few | TRBV7-3 | TRBD1 | CASSQGAIGTDTQYF | TGTGCCAGCAGCCAGGGGGCAATAGGCACAGATACGCAGTATTTT
TRBJ2-1 | - | TRBV7-2 | - | CASSLTVNNEQFF | TGTGCCAGCAGCTTAACTGTGAACAATGAGCAGTTCTTC
TRBJ1-1 | few | TRBV20-1 | - | CSASPGHLGNTEAFF | TGCAGTGCTAGCCCGGGACACCTGGGGAACACTGAAGCTTTCTTT
TRBJ1-2 | - | TRBV29-1 | - | CSVVFASPANYGYTF | TGCAGCGTTGTGTTCGCTAGCCCGGCTAACTATGGCTACACCTTC
TRBJ1-2 | - | TRBV14 | - | CASSHGPSYGYTF | TGTGCCAGCAGCCATGGACCGAGCTATGGCTACACCTTC
TRBJ2-5 | few | TRBV5-1 | - | CASSPGSTQETQYF | TGCGCCAGCAGCCCCGGGAGCACCCAAGAGACCCAGTACTTC
TRBJ2-5 | - | TRBV9 | TRBD2 | CASSVAHSGRGETQYF | TGTGCCAGCAGCGTAGCGCATAGCGGGAGAGGCGAGACCCAGTACTTC
TRBJ2-2 | - | TRBV5-1 | TRBD1 | CASSQSTGTGTGELFF | TGCGCCAGCAGCCAATCGACAGGGACGGGCACCGGGGAGCTGTTTTTT
TRBJ1-2 | - | TRBV29-1 | TRBD1 | CSVETGARYTF | TGCAGCGTTGAGACAGGGGCCCGCTACACCTTC